Listed here are 21 T cell receptor beta chains from one sample, sequenced in a study of blood T cell repertoires in COVID-19. Clones were sequenced by immunoSEQ multiplex PCR, and TCRdb holds only the in-frame ones, with some missing. This table has about 360,000 clones, around nine tenths appearing once. What was sequenced was peripheral blood. The receptors here all came from a human donor in a cohort sampled during active COVID-19.

The chain has TRBV19 and TRBJ2-1; a possible D gene is TRBD2 (6 bases). This CDR3 is 15 amino acids long. CDR1 and CDR2 from the germline V gene are LNHDA and SQIVND (reference sequence). Trimming took off 5 bases at V and 4 bases at J, with 15 bases between the two ends. The CDR3 nucleotides are TGTGCCAGTAGTCAGGACGGGAGTTTTTACAATGAGCAGTTCTTC. Its protein product is CASSQDGSFYNEQFF.

This clone was detected once. The chain couples TRBV5-4 to TRBJ2-6; perhaps TRBD1 as D (5 bases). V was pared by 1 base and J by 1 base, with 6 bases between. The germline gives CDR1 SGHNT, CDR2 YYREEE (reference sequence). The CDR3 loop spans 15 amino acids. The DNA of the CDR3 is TGTGCCAGCAGCTTGCAGGGATCTGGGGCCAACGTCCTGACTTTC. Protein product: CASSLQGSGANVLTF.

The CDR3: CASSQETDTEAFF. The CDR3 DNA reads TGTGCCAGCAGCCAAGAGACAGACACTGAAGCTTTCTTT. V is TRBV3-1 (or the pseudogene TRBV3-2) and J is TRBJ1-1, with D possibly being TRBD1 (5 bases). The V end lost 0 bases, the J end lost 3 bases, and 5 bases lay between the germline ends. This CDR3 comprises 13 residues. Germline CDR1 LGHDT, CDR2 YNNKEL (reference sequence).

The CDR3, as DNA: TGCGCCAGCAGCTTCGCCAGGAATGATTCACCCCTCCACTTT. Protein sequence: CASSFARNDSPLHF. The gene calls are TRBV5-1 and TRBJ1-6, with D unclear. Germline V lookup: CDR1 SGHRS, CDR2 YFSETQ. V was shortened by 2 bases and J by 8 bases, with 11 bases between the two germline ends. This CDR3 is built from 14 residues.

This clone showed up just a few times. The V and J genes are TRBV28 and TRBJ2-5; the D is unclear. Germline CDR1 reads MDHEN; CDR2 reads SYDVKM. The CDR3 runs 14 residues. V gave up 3 bases and J gave up 2 bases, with 10 bases separating them. The CDR3 nucleotides are TGTGCCAGCAGTTTTGGGCAGAATCAAGAGACCCAGTACTTC. As protein: CASSFGQNQETQYF.

V usage is TRBV6-5 and J usage is TRBJ2-1; maybe TRBD2 (5 bases). Germline lookup yields CDR1 MNHEY and CDR2 SVGAGI. V was trimmed by 8 bases and J by 9 bases, leaving 14 bases between them. The CDR3 is 12 amino acids. The CDR3 DNA follows: TGTGCCAGCGCCCGCGGGCCCGGTGAGCAGTTCTTC. It translates to CASARGPGEQFF.

The V call is TRBV3-1 (or the pseudogene TRBV3-2), the J call TRBJ2-1; TRBD2 matches 12 bases. J was trimmed by 3 bases and V by 2 bases; bases with no gene match: 11. This CDR3 spans 19 amino acids. Germline assignment: CDR1 LGHDT and CDR2 YNNKEL (reference sequence). CDR3 residues: CASSQRPGLAGISYNEQFF. The CDR3 DNA reads TGTGCCAGCAGCCAACGCCCCGGACTAGCGGGAATCAGCTACAATGAGCAGTTCTTC.

This clone appeared a single time. The rearrangement links TRBV19 to TRBJ1-1; 9 positions match TRBD1. The CDR3 extends over 14 amino acids. CDR1 and CDR2 (germline): LNHDA, SQIVND (reference sequence). V was clipped by 3 bases and J by 10 bases; unmatched bases: 9. CDR3 sequence reads: CASSILELDRGAFF. The CDR3 DNA is TGTGCCAGTAGTATTTTGGAGTTGGACAGGGGAGCTTTCTTT.

In the case of this clone: This CDR3 is also generated by other DNA sequences in the sample. The chain couples TRBV7-3 to TRBJ2-3; 11 positions match TRBD2. Germline lookup yields CDR1 SGHTA and CDR2 FQGTGA. With 5 bases clipped from V and 2 bases from J, the junction kept 6 bases outside the gene matches. This CDR3 spans 16 amino acids. CDR3 coding DNA: TGTGCCAGCAGCCTACGTAGCGGGGGGGCCACAGATACGCAGTATTTT. Its protein product is CASSLRSGGATDTQYF.

This clone was picked up one time. This rearrangement joins TRBV4-1 to TRBJ2-7; the D gene is possibly TRBD2 (6 bases). From germline, CDR1 is MGHRA and CDR2 YSYEKL. CDR3 length: 14 residues. V was cut by 4 bases and J by 2 bases, with 12 bases left in between. CDR3 sequence (DNA): TGCGCCAGCAGCCGGGACCCGGGGGCCTACGAGCAGTACTTC. Its protein is CASSRDPGAYEQYF.

This sequence joins TRBV3-1 (or the pseudogene TRBV3-2) and TRBJ2-5, with 10 bases that match TRBD2. Germline assignment: CDR1 LGHDT and CDR2 YNNKEL (reference sequence). The CDR3 totals 16 residues. Trimming cost V 3 bases and J 1 base; bases outside gene matches: 5. This CDR3 reads CASSHPSGGSQETQYF. CDR3 bases: TGTGCCAGCAGCCATCCTAGCGGGGGCTCCCAAGAGACCCAGTACTTC.

The chain joins TRBV6-5 to TRBJ2-7; 11 bases align to TRBD1. From germline, CDR1 is MNHEY and CDR2 SVGAGI. CDR3 length equals 15 residues. The junction had 5 bases not matched to a gene; V was cut back by 5 bases and J by 2 bases. This CDR3 reads CASSTGQGEAYEQYF. In DNA form, the CDR3 reads TGTGCCAGCAGTACGGGACAGGGGGAAGCCTACGAGCAGTACTTC.

The chain combines TRBV9 with TRBJ2-3; a weak D match, TRBD2 (6 bases). The ends were cut back, 3 bases at V and 5 bases at J, with 13 bases in the middle. CDR3 length: 14 amino acids. Germline V CDR1 and CDR2: SGDLS, YYNGEE. The CDR3 region is CASSDGGHQDTQYF. CDR3 DNA sequence: TGTGCCAGCAGCGATGGAGGGCATCAAGATACGCAGTATTTT.

The V gene is TRBV2, the J gene TRBJ2-3, with TRBD2 matching over 11 bases. CDR1 SNHLY and CDR2 FYNNEI come from the germline V gene. Trimming cost V 6 bases and J 2 bases; bases outside gene matches: 4. The CDR3 has 15 residues. In DNA form, the CDR3 reads TGTGCCAGCAGAATAGCGGGGGGGCCCACAGATACGCAGTATTTT. Translated: CASRIAGGPTDTQYF.

The V call is TRBV30, the J call TRBJ1-6; 9 bases line up with TRBD1. Germline V gene data show CDR1 as GTSNPN and CDR2 as SVGIG (reference sequence). The junction had 4 bases not matched to a gene; V was cut back by 5 bases and J by 5 bases. The CDR3 contains 14 residues. The CDR3 is CAWHRDRDNSPLHF. The CDR3 DNA sequence: TGTGCCTGGCACCGGGACAGGGATAATTCACCCCTCCACTTT.

This clone was picked up a small number of times. The CDR3 sequence is CASSSSAGRNTIYF. DNA for the CDR3: TGTGCCAGCAGCTCATCCGCGGGGAGAAACACCATATATTTT. This rearrangement joins TRBV5-6 to TRBJ1-3; D gene unclear. The germline V and J ends were trimmed by 3 bases and 5 bases, with 12 bases remaining between them. The CDR3 runs to 14 residues. The germline V gene encodes CDR1 SGHDT and CDR2 YYEEEE.

This chain joins TRBV6-5 and TRBJ1-1; tentatively, D is TRBD1 (6 bases). CDR1 and CDR2 (germline): MNHEY, SVGAGI. CDR3 size: 14 residues. The germline V and J ends were trimmed by 6 bases and 3 bases, with 14 bases remaining between them. This chain's CDR3 is CASSTLTGYTEAFF. The CDR3 bases are TGTGCCAGCAGCACGTTGACAGGCTACACTGAAGCTTTCTTT.

The chain is built from TRBV11-2 and TRBJ2-3; the match to TRBD2 covers 11 bases. The germline V gene encodes CDR1 SGHAT and CDR2 FQNNGV. The CDR3 contains 15 residues. V gave up 3 bases and J gave up 4 bases; unmatched junction bases: 3. DNA for the CDR3: TGTGCCAGCAGCTTTAGCGGGGGGGCGGCAGATACGCAGTATTTT. Residues: CASSFSGGAADTQYF. Full variable domain (remainder filled in from reference TRBV11-2 and TRBJ2-3): EAGVAQSPRYKIIEKRQSVAFWCNPISGHATLYWYQQILGQGPKLLIQFQNNGVVDDSQLPKDRFSAERLKGVDSTLKIQPAKLEDSAVYLCASSFSGGAADTQYFGPGTRLTVL.

This rearrangement joins TRBV5-1 to TRBJ2-3; 15 bases fit TRBD2. The CDR3 runs 20 residues. Germline assignment: CDR1 SGHRS and CDR2 YFSETQ. The V and J ends lost 2 bases and 0 bases, in that order; junction bases with no gene match: 10. CDR3 in amino acids: CASSLRTSGGGTPSTDTQYF. In nucleotides, the CDR3 is TGCGCCAGCAGCTTACGGACTAGCGGGGGGGGAACCCCTAGCACAGATACGCAGTATTTT.

This clone was observed a single time. This rearrangement joins TRBV13 to TRBJ2-1, with 11 bases that match TRBD2. Trimming took 0 bases from V and 5 from J; bases not matched to a gene: 3. The CDR3 is 16 residues long. Looked up from germline, CDR1 is PRHDT and CDR2 is FYEKMQ (reference sequence). The CDR3 is CASSLGLAGVDNEQFF. As DNA, the CDR3 is TGTGCCAGCAGCTTAGGACTAGCGGGAGTCGACAATGAGCAGTTCTTC. Based on the CDR3 plus reference TRBV13 and TRBJ2-1, the full variable domain is AAGVIQSPRHLIKEKRETATLKCYPIPRHDTVYWYQQGPGQDPQFLISFYEKMQSDKGSIPDRFSAQQFSDYHSELNMSSLELGDSALYFCASSLGLAGVDNEQFFGPGTRLTVL.

This clone has a single count. This chain links TRBV29-1 with TRBJ2-4; weak D call: TRBD2 (5 bases). CDR1 and CDR2 (germline): SQVTM, ANQGSEA. Trimming cost V 8 bases and J 7 bases, with 15 bases left between them. This CDR3 comprises 12 residues. The CDR3 protein is CSYRGLGNIQYF. The CDR3 DNA sequence: TGCAGCTACCGGGGATTAGGGAACATTCAGTACTTC.